This T cell receptor beta chain was observed in a study of neoadjuvant anti-PD-1 for oral cavity cancer (dated by TCRdb to the early 2020s). About the investigation overall: Before curative-intent surgical resection, most patients were given three to four biweekly doses of nivolumab at 3 mg/kg. For patients who did not progress, a fourth nivolumab dose was given around day 43, followed by definitive surgical resection on days 50-56. Under RECIST 1.1, patients with complete response, partial response or stable disease were classed as responders, and patients with progression were classed as non-responders. The parent correlative cohort had approximately twelve patients and a response rate of approximately 33%. Paper-wide results and their limitations: Higher pretreatment blood Treg/Th17 ratios correlated with higher pretreatment blood TCRbeta clonality and lower post-treatment tumor TCRbeta clonality. Larger post-treatment sizes of preexisting intratumoral clones correlated with greater tumor shrinkage, suggesting expansion of preexisting clones contributed to response. The TCR analyses had only three patients in each response group, and the authors called for validation in larger cohorts.

This clone showed up just a few times. Its antigen target is currently unknown. No qualities accompany the bases; no much larger clone lies one base away. Counted from cysteine to phenylalanine, this CDR3 has 14 amino acids. The retained sequence is limited to the CDR3, 42 bases, with the frame set at the first base. CDR1 and CDR2 are drawn from the germline V gene: SGHVS, FQNEAQ. V lost 5 bases and J lost 5 bases, and the count of bases not matched to a germline gene is 6. Survey sequencing of tumors used two replicates per sample, and the tumor libraries mostly started from approximately 5.2 ug of input genomic DNA. The immunoSEQ hsTCRbeta kit was used to prepare TCRbeta libraries according to the manufacturer's instructions. An Illumina NovaSeq 6000 S4 flow cell was used to sequence the final libraries, which had first been combined to 3 nM. The original pipeline was this. The immunoSEQ Analyzer handled quality control and preprocessing of the raw data. The analysis was limited to productive rearrangements, and each clonotype was defined by a unique CDR3 amino acid sequence. Repertoire clonality was estimated as the Gini-Simpson index, which was calculated using the R package tcR. Gini indices were compared with Student's t test, and associations with tumor size change were assessed by Pearson correlation. The clones in this table, taken by TCRdb from immuneACCESS, are in-frame only. Not every clone is retained; where verified, under half of the shortfall comes from an unresolved V gene, and the cause of the rest is unknown. V and J calls and clone size are those listed in that table; D and trimming were worked out from the DNA. The sample table holds roughly 36,000 clones, of which 35% to 45% were seen once. More than 15% of the sample comes from the top ten.

What this sample's time point label stands for: after neoadjuvant nivolumab, at surgical resection. Patients had been newly diagnosed with stage II-IVA oral cavity squamous cell carcinoma, and no prior systemic or radiation treatment had been given to the patients. The cohort consisted of patients with HPV-negative, locally advanced oral cavity squamous cell carcinoma. The samples were drawn from a longitudinal correlative study tied to a single-arm phase II trial testing neoadjuvant nivolumab in oral cavity squamous cell carcinoma. Subject-matched pre- and post-treatment PBMCs and tumors from three responders and three non-responders were subjected to genomic DNA-based TCRbeta sequencing. For tumor tissue, genomic DNA extraction relied on the Maxwell RSC DNA from Tissue kit.

This sequence originates from a person aged 35 to 85 with oral cavity squamous cell carcinoma. The chain couples TRBV7-8 to TRBJ1-5; TRBD1 matches 7 bases in the middle. Sequencing was performed on tumor tissue, taken after nivolumab (anti-PD-1) treatment. The DNA is as follows: TGTGCCAGCAGCCTTCGGGACAGTTATCAGCCCCAGCATTTT. This is translated as CASSLRDSYQPQHF. The full variable domain, with segments outside the CDR3 supplied by the reference TRBV7-8 and TRBJ1-5 proteins, appears as GAGVSQSPRYKVAKRGQDVALRCDPISGHVSLFWYQQALGQGPEFLTYFQNEAQLDKSGLPSDRFFAERPEGSVSTLKIQRTQQEDSAVYLCASSLRDSYQPQHFGDGTRLSIL.